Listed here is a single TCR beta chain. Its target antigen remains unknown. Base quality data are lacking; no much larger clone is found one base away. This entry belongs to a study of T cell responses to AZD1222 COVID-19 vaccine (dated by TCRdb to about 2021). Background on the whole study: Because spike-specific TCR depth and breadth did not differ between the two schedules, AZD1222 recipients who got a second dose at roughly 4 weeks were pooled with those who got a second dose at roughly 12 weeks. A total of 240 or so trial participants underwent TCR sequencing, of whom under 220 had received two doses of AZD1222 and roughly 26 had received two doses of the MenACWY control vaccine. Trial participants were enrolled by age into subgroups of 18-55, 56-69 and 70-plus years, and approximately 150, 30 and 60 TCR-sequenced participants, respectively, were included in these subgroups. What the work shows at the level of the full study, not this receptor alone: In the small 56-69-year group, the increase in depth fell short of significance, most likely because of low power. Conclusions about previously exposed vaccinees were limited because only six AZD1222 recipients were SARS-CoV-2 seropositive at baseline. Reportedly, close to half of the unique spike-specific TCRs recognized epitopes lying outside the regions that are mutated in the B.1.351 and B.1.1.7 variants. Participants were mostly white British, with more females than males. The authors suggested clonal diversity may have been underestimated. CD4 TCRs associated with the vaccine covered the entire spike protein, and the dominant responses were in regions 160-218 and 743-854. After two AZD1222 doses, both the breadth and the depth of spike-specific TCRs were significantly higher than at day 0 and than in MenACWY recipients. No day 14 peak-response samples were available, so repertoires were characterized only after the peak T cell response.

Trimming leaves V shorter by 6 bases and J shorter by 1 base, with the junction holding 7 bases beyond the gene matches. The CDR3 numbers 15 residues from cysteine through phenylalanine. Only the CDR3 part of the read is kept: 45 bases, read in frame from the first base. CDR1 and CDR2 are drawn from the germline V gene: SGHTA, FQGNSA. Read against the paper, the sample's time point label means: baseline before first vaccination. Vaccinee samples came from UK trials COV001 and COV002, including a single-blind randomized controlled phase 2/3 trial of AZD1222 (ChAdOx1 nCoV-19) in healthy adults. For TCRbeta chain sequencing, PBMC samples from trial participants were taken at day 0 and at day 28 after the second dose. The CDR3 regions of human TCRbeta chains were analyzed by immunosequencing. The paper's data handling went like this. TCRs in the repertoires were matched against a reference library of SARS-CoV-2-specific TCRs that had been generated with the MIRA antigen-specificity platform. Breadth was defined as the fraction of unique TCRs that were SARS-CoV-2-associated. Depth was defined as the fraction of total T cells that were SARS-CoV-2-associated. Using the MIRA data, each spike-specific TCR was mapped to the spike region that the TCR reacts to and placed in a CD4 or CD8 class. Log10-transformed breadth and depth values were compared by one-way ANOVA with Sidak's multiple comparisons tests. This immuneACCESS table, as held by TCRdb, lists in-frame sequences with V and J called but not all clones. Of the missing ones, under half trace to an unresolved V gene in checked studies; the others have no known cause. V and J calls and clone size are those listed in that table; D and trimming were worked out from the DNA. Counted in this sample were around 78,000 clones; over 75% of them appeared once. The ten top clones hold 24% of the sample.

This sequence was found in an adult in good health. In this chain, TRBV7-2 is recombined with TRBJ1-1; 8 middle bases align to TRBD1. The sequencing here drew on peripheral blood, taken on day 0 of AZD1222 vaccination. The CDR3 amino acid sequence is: CASREDRERNTEAFF. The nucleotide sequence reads TGTGCCAGCAGGGAGGACAGGGAACGGAACACTGAAGCTTTCTTT.